What follows are 12 T cell receptor beta chains derived from one specimen sequenced in a study of T cells after yellow fever vaccination. TCRdb reanalysed the 5' RACE reads using MiXCR and keeps one entry per CDR3 protein. The table includes approximately 74,000 distinct CDR3 sequences, 5% to 6.5% detected once. The sequenced sample was CD4+ T cells sorted from PBMCs, obtained less than 18 days after the first yellow fever vaccination. These receptors were taken from a man between 18 and 29 years old who received the YFV17D yellow fever vaccine.

Comment on this clonotype: It may be a read error: a sequence one base away is much more abundant. The chain joins TRBV24-1 to TRBJ2-5; D may be TRBD2 (5 bases). With 9 bases removed from V and 5 bases from J, the gap between germline ends came to 12 bases. Germline CDR1 and CDR2: KGHDR and SFDVKD. This CDR3 has 12 residues. CDR3 in DNA: TGTGCCACCTCGGACTTGAGCGAGACCCAGTACTTC. This encodes CATSDLSETQYF.

This clonotype appeared many times. The chain is built from TRBV20-1 and TRBJ2-3, with 7 bases aligning to TRBD1. This CDR3 spans 16 amino acids. Trimming cost V 1 base and J 2 bases; bases outside gene matches: 9. The germline gives CDR1 DFQATT, CDR2 SNEGSKA (reference sequence). The CDR3 region has the DNA TGCAGTGCTAGAGGAACCCCGGGACAGATCACAGATACGCAGTATTTT. Translated, it gives CSARGTPGQITDTQYF.

This clonotype was counted many times. The chain is built from TRBV12-3 or TRBV12-4 and TRBJ2-2, with D uncertain. V lost 3 bases to trimming and J lost 5 bases, with 4 bases between them. CDR3 length: 12 residues. Here the CDR3 DNA reads TGTGCCAGCAGTTTTGTGACCGGGGAGCTGTTTTTT. This codes for CASSFVTGELFF.

This clonotype was seen repeatedly, ten times or more. V usage is TRBV23-1 and J usage is TRBJ1-5; D is perhaps TRBD1 (5 bases). TRBV23-1 is assigned to the ORF class and has an uncertain function. This CDR3 has 13 residues. Trimming cost V 7 bases and J 6 bases, with 13 bases left between them. This CDR3 reads CASIGRGGQPQHF. As DNA, the CDR3 is TGCGCCAGCATTGGAAGGGGCGGTCAGCCCCAGCATTTT.

This clonotype was observed at least ten times. One junction end does not reproduce the germline sequence, and a read error may be involved. V and J are TRBV7-2 and TRBJ2-1; 13 bases agree with TRBD2. Germline V gene sequence: CDR1 SGHTA, CDR2 FQGNSA. This CDR3 spans 17 amino acids. Written as DNA, the CDR3 is TGTGCCAGCAGCCTAGCCCCCGGGACTAGCGGGGTGAATGAGCAGTTCTTC. Residues: CASSLAPGTSGVNEQFF.

This clonotype has a count of ten or more. The V call is TRBV27, the J call TRBJ2-1; TRBD2 agrees at 11 bases. Per germline, CDR1 MNHEY and CDR2 SMNVEV (reference sequence). CDR3 length: 15 residues. After removal of 5 bases from V and 9 bases from J, the junction contained 9 bases not matched to a gene. This CDR3 reads CASSPTSGGSVEQFF. Written as DNA, the CDR3 is TGTGCCAGCAGTCCTACTAGCGGGGGAAGCGTTGAGCAGTTCTTC.

This clonotype has ten or more counts. The rearrangement links TRBV6-5 to TRBJ2-7; no clear D. V was pared by 6 bases and J by 5 bases, with 17 bases between. The CDR3 extends over 14 amino acids. The V gene's germline CDR1 is MNHEY and CDR2 SVGAGI. Here the CDR3 DNA reads TGTGCCAGCAGGGCGACACAGCCCCCTGACGAGCAGTACGTC. Amino acids: CASRATQPPDEQYV.

This clonotype was detected ten times or more. The chain links TRBV11-1 to TRBJ2-1; TRBD1 aligns across 8 bases. Germline V gene data show CDR1 as SGHAT and CDR2 as FQDESV (reference sequence). CDR3 length equals 17 residues. The J segment lost 3 bases and the V segment lost 3 bases, leaving 10 bases of the junction unmatched. DNA of the CDR3: TGTGCCAGCAGCTTGGGATCACCGGGACAGGTCTACAATGAGCAGTTCTTC. Its translation is CASSLGSPGQVYNEQFF.

This clonotype showed up many times. This chain joins TRBV5-1 and TRBJ2-5, with 14 bases that match TRBD2. The CDR3 covers 18 residues. V gave up 5 bases and J gave up 2 bases; unmatched junction bases: 11. The germline V gene has CDR1 SGHRS and CDR2 YFSETQ. The CDR3 protein is CASRTGTSGGRLQETQYF. The CDR3 nucleotides are TGCGCCAGCAGGACCGGGACTAGCGGGGGCCGCCTTCAAGAGACCCAGTACTTC. Using reference TRBV5-1 and TRBJ2-5 for the parts outside the CDR3, the full variable domain is KAGVTQTPRYLIKTRGQQVTLSCSPISGHRSVSWYQQTPGQGLQFLFEYFSETQRNKGNFPGRFSGRQFSNSRSEMNVSTLELGDSALYLCASRTGTSGGRLQETQYFGPGTRLLVL.

A note on this clonotype: Given a much more abundant clone one base away, this may be a read error. The rearrangement links TRBV7-2 to TRBJ2-3; 8 nucleotides line up with TRBD2. The V and J ends lost 10 bases and 6 bases, in that order; junction bases with no gene match: 6. Germline V CDR1 and CDR2: SGHTA, FQGNSA. The CDR3 totals 12 residues. CDR3 sequence reads: CATRGGRDTQYF. The CDR3 DNA reads TGTGCCACTCGCGGGGGGCGGGATACGCAGTATTTT.

There are many counts of this clonotype. The chain couples TRBV7-9 to TRBJ1-5; D unresolved. Trimming left V 3 bases short and J 6 bases short, with 15 bases between. Germline CDR1 reads SEHNR; CDR2 reads FQNEAQ (reference sequence). The CDR3 runs to 15 residues. CDR3 coding DNA: TGTGCCAGCAGCTTTTCCGACGGTTCGGGTCAGCCCCAGCATTTT. This encodes CASSFSDGSGQPQHF.

This clonotype was detected ten times or more. This chain uses TRBV7-8 with TRBJ2-3; possibly TRBD1 for D (6 bases). The CDR3 is 13 residues long. Germline V gene sequence: CDR1 SGHVS, CDR2 FQNEAQ. V lost 10 bases and J 5 bases, leaving 16 bases between the germline ends. Here the CDR3 DNA reads TGTGCCACAGGGGACGGAGCAAGAGATACGCAGTATTTT. Encoded protein: CATGDGARDTQYF.